Listed below are T cell receptor beta chains from one sample, sequenced in a study of shared clonotypes between healthy human individuals. Measured with immunoSEQ multiplex PCR; TCRdb has only the in-frame clones, and not every one. The repertoire holds roughly 300,000 clones, roughly 91% seen once, with about a sixth in the top ten. The specimen sequenced was memory CD8+ T cells sorted from blood. These receptors all come from a young man in good health. CDR3s include the opening cysteine and the closing phenylalanine or tryptophan. D genes are given only for firm matches. The size of a clone is reported for some rows only, either as once, few or many, or as a class for expanded clones.

j_gene: TRBJ1-2; d_gene: TRBD1; abundance: NA; v_gene: TRBV27; CDR3aa: CASSRQGNYGYTF; CDR3nt: TGTGCCAGCAGTAGACAGGGTAACTATGGCTACACCTTC
j_gene: TRBJ1-1; d_gene: NA; abundance: NA; v_gene: TRBV30; CDR3aa: CAWSASVNSPNTEAFF; CDR3nt: TGTGCCTGGAGTGCCTCGGTAAACAGCCCGAACACTGAAGCTTTCTTT
j_gene: TRBJ2-2; d_gene: TRBD2; abundance: NA; v_gene: TRBV4-2; CDR3aa: CASSQALAAVTTGELFF; CDR3nt: TGTGCCAGCAGCCAAGCCCTAGCGGCGGTAACGACCGGGGAGCTGTTTTTT
j_gene: TRBJ2-1; d_gene: NA; abundance: NA; v_gene: TRBV6-6; CDR3aa: CASSYSGSPYNEQFF; CDR3nt: TGTGCCAGCAGTTACAGTGGCAGCCCCTACAATGAGCAGTTCTTC
j_gene: TRBJ2-1; d_gene: TRBD1; abundance: NA; v_gene: TRBV29-1; CDR3aa: CSVGTGGNEQFF; CDR3nt: TGCAGCGTAGGGACAGGGGGCAATGAGCAGTTCTTC
j_gene: TRBJ1-5; d_gene: NA; abundance: NA; v_gene: TRBV6-1; CDR3aa: CASSDGPHSNQPQHF; CDR3nt: TGTGCCAGCAGTGACGGCCCGCATAGCAATCAGCCCCAGCATTTT
j_gene: TRBJ2-5; d_gene: NA; abundance: NA; v_gene: TRBV7-9; CDR3aa: CASSLRADNQETQYF; CDR3nt: TGTGCCAGCAGCTTAAGGGCAGACAACCAAGAGACCCAGTACTTC
j_gene: TRBJ1-4; d_gene: NA; abundance: NA; v_gene: TRBV7-9; CDR3aa: CASSPTVTTNEKLFF; CDR3nt: TGTGCCAGCAGCCCGACAGTTACAACTAATGAAAAACTGTTTTTT
j_gene: TRBJ1-2; d_gene: TRBD1; abundance: NA; v_gene: TRBV9; CDR3aa: CASSWGQGDFSGYTF; CDR3nt: TGTGCCAGCAGTTGGGGACAGGGAGATTTCTCTGGCTACACCTTC
j_gene: TRBJ2-7; d_gene: NA; abundance: NA; v_gene: TRBV15; CDR3aa: CATSRDLLGGEQYF; CDR3nt: TGTGCCACCAGCAGAGATCTCTTGGGGGGCGAGCAGTACTTC
j_gene: TRBJ2-2; d_gene: NA; abundance: many; v_gene: TRBV30; CDR3aa: CAWSVQPGELFF; CDR3nt: TGTGCCTGGAGTGTTCAGCCGGGGGAGCTGTTTTTT
j_gene: TRBJ2-2; d_gene: NA; abundance: NA; v_gene: TRBV7-6; CDR3aa: CASSVDRPSTNTGELFF; CDR3nt: TGTGCCAGCAGCGTTGACAGGCCCTCGACGAACACCGGGGAGCTGTTTTTT
j_gene: TRBJ2-3; d_gene: TRBD1; abundance: NA; v_gene: TRBV5-1; CDR3aa: CASSFKRDRGLFGLGTDTQYF; CDR3nt: TGCGCCAGCAGCTTTAAAAGGGACAGGGGGCTATTCGGTCTCGGGACAGATACGCAGTATTTT
j_gene: TRBJ2-7; d_gene: NA; abundance: NA; v_gene: TRBV13; CDR3aa: CASMVQANYEQYF; CDR3nt: TGTGCCAGCATGGTCCAGGCTAACTACGAGCAGTACTTC
j_gene: TRBJ1-3; d_gene: NA; abundance: many; v_gene: TRBV28; CDR3aa: CASTEVGHQETGNTIYF; CDR3nt: TGTGCCAGCACCGAAGTGGGGCACCAAGAAACTGGAAACACCATATATTTT
j_gene: TRBJ2-7; d_gene: TRBD1; abundance: NA; v_gene: TRBV7-2; CDR3aa: CASSLDVWDRTLQQYF; CDR3nt: TGTGCCAGCAGCTTAGACGTTTGGGACAGGACACTGCAGCAGTACTTC
j_gene: TRBJ1-1; d_gene: NA; abundance: NA; v_gene: TRBV30; CDR3aa: CAWNPDGNTEAFF; CDR3nt: TGTGCCTGGAACCCGGACGGGAACACTGAAGCTTTCTTT
j_gene: TRBJ2-7; d_gene: NA; abundance: NA; v_gene: TRBV7-6; CDR3aa: CASSSTLSYEQYF; CDR3nt: TGTGCCAGCAGCTCAACGCTGAGCTACGAGCAGTACTTC
j_gene: TRBJ1-2; d_gene: TRBD1; abundance: NA; v_gene: TRBV4-1; CDR3aa: CASSHQGQGNGYTF; CDR3nt: TGCGCCAGCAGCCATCAGGGACAGGGAAATGGCTACACCTTC
j_gene: TRBJ2-7; d_gene: TRBD2; abundance: NA; v_gene: TRBV5-5; CDR3aa: CASSWGLAGALPYEQYF; CDR3nt: TGTGCCAGCAGCTGGGGACTAGCGGGGGCCCTACCCTACGAGCAGTACTTC
j_gene: TRBJ1-1; d_gene: NA; abundance: NA; v_gene: TRBV27; CDR3aa: CASSLSRLGPNTEAFF; CDR3nt: TGTGCCAGCAGTTTATCGAGGCTGGGACCGAACACTGAAGCTTTCTTT
j_gene: TRBJ2-2; d_gene: TRBD2; abundance: NA; v_gene: TRBV27; CDR3aa: CASSLALGLAVRTGELFF; CDR3nt: TGTGCCAGCAGTTTAGCCCTCGGACTAGCGGTTCGTACCGGGGAGCTGTTTTTT
j_gene: TRBJ2-1; d_gene: TRBD2; abundance: NA; v_gene: TRBV5-1; CDR3aa: CASSLPTSGSYNEQFF; CDR3nt: TGCGCCAGCAGCTTGCCCACTAGCGGATCCTACAATGAGCAGTTCTTC
j_gene: TRBJ2-1; d_gene: TRBD2; abundance: NA; v_gene: TRBV27; CDR3aa: CASSWASGEAYNEQFF; CDR3nt: TGTGCCAGCAGTTGGGCTAGCGGGGAGGCCTACAATGAGCAGTTCTTC
j_gene: TRBJ2-6; d_gene: NA; abundance: once; v_gene: TRBV4-1; CDR3aa: CASSPGPGANVLTF; CDR3nt: TGCGCCAGCAGCCCTGGGCCTGGGGCCAACGTCCTGACTTTC
j_gene: TRBJ2-2; d_gene: NA; abundance: NA; v_gene: TRBV5-1; CDR3aa: CASSLDPTGGNTGELFF; CDR3nt: TGCGCCAGCAGCTTGGACCCTACCGGGGGTAACACCGGGGAGCTGTTTTTT
j_gene: TRBJ1-5; d_gene: TRBD1; abundance: NA; v_gene: TRBV10-2; CDR3aa: CASAGQRSNQPQHF; CDR3nt: TGCGCCAGCGCGGGACAGAGAAGCAATCAGCCCCAGCATTTT
j_gene: TRBJ2-3; d_gene: NA; abundance: NA; v_gene: TRBV28; CDR3aa: CASKSTDTQYF; CDR3nt: TGTGCCAGCAAGAGTACAGATACGCAGTATTTT
j_gene: TRBJ2-7; d_gene: TRBD2; abundance: NA; v_gene: TRBV7-9; CDR3aa: CASSQISGGNEQYF; CDR3nt: TGTGCCAGCAGTCAGATTAGCGGGGGGAACGAGCAGTACTTC
j_gene: TRBJ2-3; d_gene: NA; abundance: NA; v_gene: TRBV10-3; CDR3aa: CATAGTADTDTQYF; CDR3nt: TGTGCCACCGCCGGGACGGCCGACACAGATACGCAGTATTTT
j_gene: TRBJ2-7; d_gene: TRBD2; abundance: NA; v_gene: TRBV2; CDR3aa: CASTPGLAGPYEQYF; CDR3nt: TGTGCCAGCACCCCGGGACTAGCGGGACCCTACGAGCAGTACTTC
j_gene: TRBJ2-1; d_gene: TRBD2; abundance: few; v_gene: TRBV5-1; CDR3aa: CASSPAGTSGRSSYNEQFF; CDR3nt: TGCGCCAGCAGCCCGGCCGGGACTAGCGGGAGGAGCTCCTACAATGAGCAGTTCTTC
j_gene: TRBJ2-7; d_gene: NA; abundance: NA; v_gene: TRBV4-1; CDR3aa: CASSPSTPLYEQYF; CDR3nt: TGCGCCAGCAGCCCGAGTACCCCGCTTTACGAGCAGTACTTC
j_gene: TRBJ2-1; d_gene: TRBD2; abundance: NA; v_gene: TRBV27; CDR3aa: CASSTEPSGGPHQFF; CDR3nt: TGTGCCAGCAGCACCGAACCCAGCGGGGGGCCCCATCAGTTCTTC
j_gene: TRBJ2-5; d_gene: NA; abundance: NA; v_gene: TRBV7-8; CDR3aa: CASSLWVQAETQYF; CDR3nt: TGTGCCAGCAGCTTATGGGTCCAGGCAGAGACCCAGTACTTC
j_gene: TRBJ2-6; d_gene: NA; abundance: NA; v_gene: TRBV2; CDR3aa: CASRTFMAVPVGGANVLTF; CDR3nt: TGTGCCAGCAGGACCTTTATGGCAGTCCCCGTGGGGGGGGCCAACGTCCTGACTTTC
j_gene: TRBJ2-7; d_gene: NA; abundance: NA; v_gene: TRBV9; CDR3aa: CASSPGGGHEQYF; CDR3nt: TGTGCCAGCAGCCCCGGAGGGGGCCACGAGCAGTACTTC
j_gene: TRBJ2-7; d_gene: TRBD2; abundance: NA; v_gene: TRBV27; CDR3aa: CASSLLAGAYEQYF; CDR3nt: TGTGCCAGCAGTTTACTAGCGGGGGCCTACGAGCAGTACTTC
j_gene: TRBJ1-2; d_gene: NA; abundance: NA; v_gene: TRBV27; CDR3aa: CASSLRGAHDGYTF; CDR3nt: TGTGCCAGCAGTTTACGGGGGGCGCATGATGGCTACACCTTC
j_gene: TRBJ2-7; d_gene: NA; abundance: NA; v_gene: TRBV5-1; CDR3aa: CASSFQLRGSSYEQYF; CDR3nt: TGCGCCAGCAGCTTCCAATTACGGGGGTCCTCCTACGAGCAGTACTTC
j_gene: TRBJ2-7; d_gene: NA; abundance: NA; v_gene: TRBV9; CDR3aa: CASSVAAGENYEQYF; CDR3nt: TGTGCCAGCAGCGTAGCGGCAGGGGAGAACTACGAGCAGTACTTC
j_gene: TRBJ2-3; d_gene: NA; abundance: NA; v_gene: TRBV7-9; CDR3aa: CASSLRGTRTDTQYF; CDR3nt: TGTGCCAGCAGCTTGAGAGGGACCAGGACCGATACGCAGTATTTT
j_gene: TRBJ1-2; d_gene: NA; abundance: NA; v_gene: TRBV11-2; CDR3aa: CASSLVTGLVSYGYTF; CDR3nt: TGTGCCAGCAGCTTAGTAACAGGGTTGGTTAGCTATGGCTACACCTTC
j_gene: TRBJ1-1; d_gene: TRBD1; abundance: NA; v_gene: TRBV5-1; CDR3aa: CASSLETGGTEAFF; CDR3nt: TGCGCCAGCAGCCTAGAGACAGGGGGTACTGAAGCTTTCTTT
j_gene: TRBJ2-5; d_gene: NA; abundance: NA; v_gene: TRBV7-6; CDR3aa: CASSLGYFGETQYF; CDR3nt: TGTGCCAGCAGCTTGGGTTACTTTGGCGAGACCCAGTACTTC
j_gene: TRBJ2-7; d_gene: NA; abundance: NA; v_gene: TRBV28; CDR3aa: CASSLRGGIYEQYF; CDR3nt: TGTGCCAGCAGTTTGAGGGGGGGAATCTACGAGCAGTACTTC
j_gene: TRBJ1-1; d_gene: NA; abundance: NA; v_gene: TRBV5-1; CDR3aa: CASSLAAGNTEAFF; CDR3nt: TGCGCCAGCAGCTTGGCTGCGGGAAACACTGAAGCTTTCTTT
j_gene: TRBJ2-2; d_gene: NA; abundance: NA; v_gene: TRBV28; CDR3aa: CASSFPLGSRNTGELFF; CDR3nt: TGTGCCAGCAGCTTCCCCTTGGGGTCTCGAAACACCGGGGAGCTGTTTTTT
j_gene: TRBJ2-1; d_gene: TRBD2; abundance: NA; v_gene: TRBV6-1; CDR3aa: CASSVLAGGRYNEQFF; CDR3nt: TGTGCCAGCAGTGTACTAGCGGGAGGGCGCTACAATGAGCAGTTCTTC